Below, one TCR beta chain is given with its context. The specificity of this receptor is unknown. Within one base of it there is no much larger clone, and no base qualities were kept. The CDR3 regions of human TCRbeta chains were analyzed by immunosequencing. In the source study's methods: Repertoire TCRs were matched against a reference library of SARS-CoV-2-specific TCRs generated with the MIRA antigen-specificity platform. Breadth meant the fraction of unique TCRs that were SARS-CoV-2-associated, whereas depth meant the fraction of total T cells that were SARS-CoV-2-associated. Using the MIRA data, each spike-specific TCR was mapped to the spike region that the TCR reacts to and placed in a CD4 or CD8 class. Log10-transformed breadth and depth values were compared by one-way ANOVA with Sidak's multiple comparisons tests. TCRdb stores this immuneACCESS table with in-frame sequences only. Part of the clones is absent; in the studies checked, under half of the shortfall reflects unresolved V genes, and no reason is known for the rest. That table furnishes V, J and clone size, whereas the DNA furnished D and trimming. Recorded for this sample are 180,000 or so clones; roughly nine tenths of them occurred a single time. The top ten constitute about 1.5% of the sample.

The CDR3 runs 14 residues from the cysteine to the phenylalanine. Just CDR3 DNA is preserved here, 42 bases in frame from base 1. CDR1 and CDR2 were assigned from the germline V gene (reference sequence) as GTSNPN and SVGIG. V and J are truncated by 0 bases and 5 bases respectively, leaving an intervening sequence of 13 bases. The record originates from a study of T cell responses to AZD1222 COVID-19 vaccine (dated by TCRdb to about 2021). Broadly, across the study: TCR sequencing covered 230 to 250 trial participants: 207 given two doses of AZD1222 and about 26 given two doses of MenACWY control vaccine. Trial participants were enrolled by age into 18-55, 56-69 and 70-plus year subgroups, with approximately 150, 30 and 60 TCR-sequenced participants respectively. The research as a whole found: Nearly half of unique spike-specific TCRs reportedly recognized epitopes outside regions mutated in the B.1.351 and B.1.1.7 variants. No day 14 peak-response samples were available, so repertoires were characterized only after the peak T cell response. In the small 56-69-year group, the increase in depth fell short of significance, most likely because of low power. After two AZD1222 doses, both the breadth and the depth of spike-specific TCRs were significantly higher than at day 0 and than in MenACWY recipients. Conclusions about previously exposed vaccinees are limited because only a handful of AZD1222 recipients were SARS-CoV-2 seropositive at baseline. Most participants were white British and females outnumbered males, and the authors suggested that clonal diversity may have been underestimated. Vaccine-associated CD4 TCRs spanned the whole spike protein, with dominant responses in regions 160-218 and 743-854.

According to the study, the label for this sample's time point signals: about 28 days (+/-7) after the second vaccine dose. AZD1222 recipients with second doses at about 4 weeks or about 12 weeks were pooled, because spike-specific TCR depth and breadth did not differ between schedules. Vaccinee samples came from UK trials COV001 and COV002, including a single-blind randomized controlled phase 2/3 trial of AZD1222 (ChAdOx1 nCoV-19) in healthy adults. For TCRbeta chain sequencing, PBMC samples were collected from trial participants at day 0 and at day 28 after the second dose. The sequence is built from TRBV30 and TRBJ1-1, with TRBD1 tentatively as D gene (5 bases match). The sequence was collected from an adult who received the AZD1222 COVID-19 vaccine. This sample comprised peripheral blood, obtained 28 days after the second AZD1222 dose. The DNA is TGTGCCTGGAGTGTACAAGGGGTGGGAACTGAAGCTTTCTTT. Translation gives CAWSVQGVGTEAFF.